This TCR beta chain was identified during a study of regulatory T cells in long-lasting Graves disease. Note on this clonotype: This may come from a read error, since a much larger clone is one base off.

Time point in this sample: newly diagnosed GD, antithyroid drugs for less than 3 months. The TCR library was prepared using RNA isolated from PBMCs. The length of the CDR3 is 16 residues. CDR1 SGHAT and CDR2 FQNNGV come from the germline V gene. Combining iRepertoire HTBI primers with Arm-PCR of CDR3 regions, the authors built TCR beta libraries. Via MiXCR, TCRdb re-called the multiplex PCR reads, giving one row per CDR3 protein. The profile shows 400,000 to 500,000 distinct CDR3 sequences, 15% of them singletons. The data also belong to a second study, concerning T cells in Graves' hyperthyroidism and ophthalmopathy. That source notes: Exclusions: uncontrolled infection, other autoimmune disease, pregnancy, lactation. When the TCR CDR3 underwent first-round RT-PCR, the HTBI primer set was used.

This clonotype originated in a woman aged 25-40 years with Graves disease. V is TRBV11-2 and J is TRBJ1-6; no definite D call. This sample comprised peripheral blood mononuclear cells (PBMCs), obtained at new diagnosis, from a patient treated with antithyroid drugs. The CDR3 region is CACSLDRQTYNSPLHF. The CDR3 region has the DNA TGTGCCTGCAGCTTGGACCGTCAAACTTATAATTCACCCCTCCACTTT.